This T cell receptor beta chain was documented in a study of blood T cell repertoires in COVID-19. Looking at the study overall: Sources were T cells, B-cell-depleted T cells, or PBMCs; the material itself was cDNA or gDNA.

This clone was counted a few times. In the original analysis: Amplification of reference gene primers was used by the study to estimate nucleated cell counts. Libraries were prepared by immunoSEQ multiplex PCR; TCRdb keeps only in-frame clonotypes and omits some of them. V, J and clone size reflect that table, while D and trimming were determined from the DNA. The sample comprises over 100,000 clones, 82% of which are singletons, and 4% to 5.5% rests with the top ten. The germline V gene has CDR1 GTSNPN and CDR2 SVGIG (reference sequence). The CDR3 runs 15 residues. The junction had 7 bases not matched to a gene; V was cut back by 2 bases and J by 3 bases.

The TCR sequence derives from a woman between 65 and 79 years old with acute or convalescent COVID-19. The rearrangement links TRBV30 to TRBJ1-5, with TRBD1 matching 7 bases. Sample: peripheral blood. The chain's CDR3 is CAWSRDSRNNQPQHF. The CDR3 nucleotides are TGTGCCTGGAGTCGGGACAGCAGGAACAATCAGCCCCAGCATTTT.